The rows below give T cell receptor beta chains drawn from one sample of a study of beta chain features in type 1 diabetes. Sequencing was performed with immunoSEQ multiplex PCR; in TCRdb, only in-frame clones are kept and a portion is missing. Counted here are 300,000 to 350,000 clones, about 14% occurring once; the ten biggest clones make up roughly 0.015%. The source material was naive CD4+ T cells from blood. These receptors were collected from a woman under 30 with type 1 diabetes. CDR3s leave out the opening cysteine and the closing phenylalanine or tryptophan. Fields, in order: J gene, V gene, CDR3 protein.

>TRBJ2-5|TRBV11-3
ASSGFQETQY
>TRBJ2-1|TRBV2
ASSGKAESEQF
>TRBJ2-5|TRBV9
ASSRTSGNIRSGETQY
>TRBJ2-1|TRBV28
ASRTGTNKYNEQF
>TRBJ2-1|TRBV7-9
ASSLSGGSTLAADEQF
>TRBJ1-1|TRBV6-5
ASRDRANTEAF
>TRBJ2-1|TRBV11-2
ASSPPGTNNEQF
>TRBJ2-1|TRBV5-4
ASSLAGGQYNEQF
>TRBJ2-7|TRBV28
ASSLWVGPYEQY
>TRBJ1-1|TRBV29-1
SVDGRLSLSGINTEAF
>TRBJ2-7|TRBV28
ASSPGASGKYEQY
>TRBJ2-7|TRBV18
ASSPGASGSYEQY
>TRBJ2-1|TRBV6-5
ASSSAGNNEQF
>TRBJ2-1|TRBV20-1
SARVSSEQF
>TRBJ1-1|TRBV7-2
ASSLGGGAF
>TRBJ2-1|TRBV18
ASSASVAGGPNEQF
>TRBJ2-7|TRBV7-3
ASSLGPQGSEQY
>TRBJ2-3|TRBV28
ATLGRAWGTDTQY
>TRBJ2-5|TRBV15
ATSRARQGVVETQY
>TRBJ1-1|TRBV7-2
ASTQGGGLNTEAF
>TRBJ1-5|TRBV29-1
SAIYSNQPQH
>TRBJ2-3|TRBV4-3
ASSFGQTGDTQY
>TRBJ2-1|TRBV10-3
AIRGAGDGNEQF
>TRBJ2-3|TRBV19
ASSTSGTSVNTQY
>TRBJ1-2|TRBV19
AHGGADYGYT
>TRBJ2-7|TRBV5-1
ASSLSVIGTGWNEQY
>TRBJ1-2|TRBV7-2
ASTLSDYNYGYT
>TRBJ2-5|TRBV7-9
ASSLGTSGGQETQY
>TRBJ2-1|TRBV5-1
ASSLVPGSYNEQF
>TRBJ1-1|TRBV5-1
ASSPSTGGSEAF
>TRBJ1-5|TRBV19
ASSKETGLSNQPQH
>TRBJ2-2|TRBV30
AWSGVYTGELF
>TRBJ2-5|TRBV5-4
ASSSWITSGSIETQY
>TRBJ2-3|TRBV7-2
ASSLVQALTQY
>TRBJ2-1|TRBV25-1
ASSPDRGEQF
>TRBJ2-5|TRBV27
ASSLYGQGETQY
>TRBJ2-1|TRBV5-4
ASSPGHAGQSSYNEQF
>TRBJ1-1|TRBV4-1
ASSLPIVGGTEAF
>TRBJ1-1|TRBV7-2
ASSGRPRGAEAF
>TRBJ1-1|TRBV2
ASTRQGGNTEAF
>TRBJ1-2|TRBV29-1
SVGPTGVAGYT
>TRBJ2-2|TRBV28
ASSSPGSGGTGELF
>TRBJ2-3|TRBV18
ASSPSSGRVADTQY
>TRBJ2-7|TRBV4-1
ASSLGLAGTYEQY
>TRBJ1-3|TRBV11-2
ASRTGNTIY
>TRBJ2-5|TRBV7-9
ASSPLLAELQETQY
>TRBJ2-3|TRBV7-2
ASSLAIAGGTDTQY
>TRBJ2-7|TRBV28
AAGTRGYEQY
>TRBJ1-1|TRBV19
ASSKREGNTEAF
>TRBJ2-1|TRBV9
ASSATSGIWNEQF
>TRBJ1-5|TRBV18
ASSPGTGRNQPQH
>TRBJ2-1|TRBV19
ASSSAYNEQF
>TRBJ2-1|TRBV12-5
ASGSSGRGYEQF
>TRBJ1-4|TRBV7-2
ASSLMPGQANEKLF
>TRBJ1-4|TRBV7-9
ASSLPSAVEKLF
>TRBJ2-2|TRBV11-2
ASSPTRTSRGTGELF
>TRBJ2-1|TRBV9
ASSPWDRGNEQF
>TRBJ1-1|TRBV5-4
ASSLEAGQANTEAF
>TRBJ2-7|TRBV18
ASSPQAGGSIYEQY
>TRBJ2-4|TRBV19
ASSITGVGNIQY